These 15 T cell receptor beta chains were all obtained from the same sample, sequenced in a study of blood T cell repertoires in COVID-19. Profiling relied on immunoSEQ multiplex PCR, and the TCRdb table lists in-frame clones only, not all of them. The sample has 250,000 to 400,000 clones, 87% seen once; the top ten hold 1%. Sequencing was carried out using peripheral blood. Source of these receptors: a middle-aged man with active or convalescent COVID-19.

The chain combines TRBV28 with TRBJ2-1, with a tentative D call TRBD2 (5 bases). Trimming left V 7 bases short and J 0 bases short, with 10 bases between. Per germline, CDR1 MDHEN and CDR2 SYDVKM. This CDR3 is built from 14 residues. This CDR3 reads CASMTGSSYNEQFF. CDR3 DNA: TGTGCCAGCATGACGGGGAGCTCCTACAATGAGCAGTTCTTC.

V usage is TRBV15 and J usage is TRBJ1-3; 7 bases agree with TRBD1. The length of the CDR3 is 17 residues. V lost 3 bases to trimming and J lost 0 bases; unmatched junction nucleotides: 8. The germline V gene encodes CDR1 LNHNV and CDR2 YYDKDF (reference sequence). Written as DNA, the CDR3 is TGTGCCACCAGCAGGTACGGACAGGCCGACTCTGGAAACACCATATATTTT. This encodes CATSRYGQADSGNTIYF.

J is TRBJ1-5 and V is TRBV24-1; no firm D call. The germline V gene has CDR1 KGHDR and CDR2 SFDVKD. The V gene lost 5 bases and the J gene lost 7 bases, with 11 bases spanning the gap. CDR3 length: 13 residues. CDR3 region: CATSVGAGQPQHF. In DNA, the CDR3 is TGTGCCACCAGTGTGGGCGCCGGACAGCCCCAGCATTTT.

CDR3 region: CASSSGLAGGHSYNEQFF. In DNA form, the CDR3 reads TGCGCCAGCAGCTCGGGACTAGCGGGGGGGCACTCCTACAATGAGCAGTTCTTC. The chain joins TRBV5-1 to TRBJ2-1; 16 bases line up with TRBD2. V was clipped by 3 bases and J by 0 bases; unmatched bases: 3. The CDR3 length is 18 residues. The germline V gene encodes CDR1 SGHRS and CDR2 YFSETQ.

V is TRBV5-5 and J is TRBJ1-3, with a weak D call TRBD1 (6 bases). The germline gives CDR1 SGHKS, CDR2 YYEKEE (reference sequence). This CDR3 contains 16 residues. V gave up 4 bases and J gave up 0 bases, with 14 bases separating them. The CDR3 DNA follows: TGTGCCAGCAGCCTGCCGGGACATCTCTCTGGAAACACCATATATTTT. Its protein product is CASSLPGHLSGNTIYF.

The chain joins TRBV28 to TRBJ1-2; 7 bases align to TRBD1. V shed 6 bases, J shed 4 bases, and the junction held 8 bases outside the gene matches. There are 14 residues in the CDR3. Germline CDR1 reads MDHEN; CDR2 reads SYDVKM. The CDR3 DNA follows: TGTGCCAGCAGGAGACAGGGCTTCGGCTATGGCTACACCTTC. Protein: CASRRQGFGYGYTF.

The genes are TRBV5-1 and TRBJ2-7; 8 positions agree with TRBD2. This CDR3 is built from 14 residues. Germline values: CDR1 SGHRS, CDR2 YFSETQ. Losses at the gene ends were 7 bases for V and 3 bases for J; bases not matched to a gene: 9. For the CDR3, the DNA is TGCGCCAGCTGCCCGACGGGAGGGGTCTACGAGCAGTACTTC. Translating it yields CASCPTGGVYEQYF.

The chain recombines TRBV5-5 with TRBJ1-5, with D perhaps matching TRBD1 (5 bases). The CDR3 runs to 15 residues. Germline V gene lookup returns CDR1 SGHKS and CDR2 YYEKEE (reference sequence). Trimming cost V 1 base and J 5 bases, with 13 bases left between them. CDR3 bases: TGTGCCAGCAGCTTGCGTGGGGGGACCGATCAGCCCCAGCATTTT. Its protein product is CASSLRGGTDQPQHF. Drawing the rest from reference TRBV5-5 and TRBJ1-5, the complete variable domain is DAGVTQSPTHLIKTRGQQVTLRCSPISGHKSVSWYQQVLGQGPQFIFQYYEKEERGRGNFPDRFSARQFPNYSSELNVNALLLGDSALYLCASSLRGGTDQPQHFGDGTRLSIL.

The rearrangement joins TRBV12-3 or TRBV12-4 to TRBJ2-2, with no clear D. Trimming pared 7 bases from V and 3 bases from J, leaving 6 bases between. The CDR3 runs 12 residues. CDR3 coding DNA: TGTGCCAGCATCCCGGACACCGGGGAGCTGTTTTTT. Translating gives CASIPDTGELFF.

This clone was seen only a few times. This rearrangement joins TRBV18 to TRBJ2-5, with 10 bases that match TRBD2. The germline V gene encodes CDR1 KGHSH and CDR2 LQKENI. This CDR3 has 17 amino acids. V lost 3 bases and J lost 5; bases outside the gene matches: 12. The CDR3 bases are TGTGCCAGCTCACCGGCAGCTAGCGGGAGATACTCGGAGACCCAGTACTTC. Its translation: CASSPAASGRYSETQYF.

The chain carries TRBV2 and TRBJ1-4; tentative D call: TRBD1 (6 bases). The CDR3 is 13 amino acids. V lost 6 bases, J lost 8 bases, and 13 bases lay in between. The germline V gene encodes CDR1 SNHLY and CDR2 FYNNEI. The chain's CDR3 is CASSGAGDEKLFF. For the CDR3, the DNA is TGTGCCAGCAGCGGGGCAGGGGACGAAAAACTGTTTTTT. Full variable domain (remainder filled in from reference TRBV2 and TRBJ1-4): EPEVTQTPSHQVTQMGQEVILRCVPISNHLYFYWYRQILGQKVEFLVSFYNNEISEKSEIFDDQFSVERPDGSNFTLKIRSTKLEDSAMYFCASSGAGDEKLFFGSGTQLSVL.

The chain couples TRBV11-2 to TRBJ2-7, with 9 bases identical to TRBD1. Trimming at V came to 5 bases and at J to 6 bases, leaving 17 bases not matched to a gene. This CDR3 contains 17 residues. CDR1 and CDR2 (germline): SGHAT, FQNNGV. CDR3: CASSPYAETGGAVEQYF. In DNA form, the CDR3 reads TGTGCCAGCAGCCCATACGCCGAGACAGGGGGGGCCGTCGAGCAGTACTTC.

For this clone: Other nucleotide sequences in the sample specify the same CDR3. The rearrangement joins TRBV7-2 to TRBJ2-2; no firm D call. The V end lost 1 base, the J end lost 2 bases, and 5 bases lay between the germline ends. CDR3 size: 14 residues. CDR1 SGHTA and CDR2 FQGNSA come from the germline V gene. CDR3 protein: CASSLELNTGELFF. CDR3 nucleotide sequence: TGTGCCAGCAGCTTAGAACTAAACACCGGGGAGCTGTTTTTT.

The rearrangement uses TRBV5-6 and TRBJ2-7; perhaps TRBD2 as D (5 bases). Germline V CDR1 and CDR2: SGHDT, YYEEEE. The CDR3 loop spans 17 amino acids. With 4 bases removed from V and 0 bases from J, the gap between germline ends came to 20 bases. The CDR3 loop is CASSLYRETRSSYEQYF. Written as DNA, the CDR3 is TGTGCCAGCAGCCTCTATAGGGAGACTCGGAGCTCCTACGAGCAGTACTTC.

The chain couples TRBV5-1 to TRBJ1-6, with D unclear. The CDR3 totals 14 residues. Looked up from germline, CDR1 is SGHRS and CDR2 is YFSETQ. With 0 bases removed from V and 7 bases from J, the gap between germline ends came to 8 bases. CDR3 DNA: TGCGCCAGCAGCTTGGGGGCAGAGAATTCACCCCTCCACTTT. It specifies CASSLGAENSPLHF.